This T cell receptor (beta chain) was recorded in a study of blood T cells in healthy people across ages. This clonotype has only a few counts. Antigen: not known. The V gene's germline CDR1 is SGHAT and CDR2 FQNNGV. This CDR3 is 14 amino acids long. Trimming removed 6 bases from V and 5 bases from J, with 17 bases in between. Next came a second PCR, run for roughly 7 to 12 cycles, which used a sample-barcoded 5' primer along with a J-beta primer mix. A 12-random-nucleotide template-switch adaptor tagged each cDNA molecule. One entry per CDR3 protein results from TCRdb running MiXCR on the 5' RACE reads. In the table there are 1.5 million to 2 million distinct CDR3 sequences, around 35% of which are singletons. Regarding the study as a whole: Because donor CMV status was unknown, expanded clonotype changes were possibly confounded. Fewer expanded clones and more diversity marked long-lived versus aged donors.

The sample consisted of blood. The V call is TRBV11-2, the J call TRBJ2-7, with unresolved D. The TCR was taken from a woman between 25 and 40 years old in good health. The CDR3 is CASSIGPKSNEQYF. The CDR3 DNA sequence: TGTGCCAGCAGTATAGGGCCTAAAAGTAACGAGCAGTACTTC.